This T cell receptor (beta chain) was recorded in a study of patients and donors after allogeneic stem cell transplantation. Trimming removed 3 bases at V and 2 bases at J, with 11 bases between. This CDR3 contains 14 residues. CDR1 is DFQATT and CDR2 is SNEGSKA in the germline V gene (reference sequence). TCRdb reanalysed the RT-PCR reads using MiXCR and keeps one entry per CDR3 protein. The sample has tens of thousands of distinct CDR3 sequences, about 48% seen once. Sequenced: blood, either unsorted or a sorted T cell fraction (not recorded which). The clonotype was recovered from a human donor who was either an allogeneic HSCT recipient or a stem cell or donor lymphocyte infusion donor (not recorded which). It is not recorded whose cells these are; they may come from a transplant donor. The chain combines TRBV20-1 with TRBJ1-5; D is unclear. CDR3 coding DNA: TGCAGTGCTAGCACCGGGATTGGCAATCAGCCCCAGCATTTT. This translates into CSASTGIGNQPQHF.